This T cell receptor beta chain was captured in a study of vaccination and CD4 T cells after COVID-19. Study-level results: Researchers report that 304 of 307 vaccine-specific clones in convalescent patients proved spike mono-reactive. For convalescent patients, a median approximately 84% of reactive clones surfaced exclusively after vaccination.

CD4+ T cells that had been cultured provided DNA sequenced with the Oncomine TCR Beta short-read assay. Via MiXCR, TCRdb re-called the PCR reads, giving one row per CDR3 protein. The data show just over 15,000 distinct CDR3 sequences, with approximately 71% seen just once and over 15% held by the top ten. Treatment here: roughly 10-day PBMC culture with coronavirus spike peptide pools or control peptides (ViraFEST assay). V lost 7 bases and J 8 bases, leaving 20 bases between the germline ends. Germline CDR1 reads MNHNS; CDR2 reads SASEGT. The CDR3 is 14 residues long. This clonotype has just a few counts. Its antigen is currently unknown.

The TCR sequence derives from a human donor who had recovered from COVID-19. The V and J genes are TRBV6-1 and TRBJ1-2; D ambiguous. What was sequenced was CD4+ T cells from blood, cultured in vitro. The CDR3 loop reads CASIVRSGGRGYTF. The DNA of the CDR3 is TGTGCCAGCATCGTAAGGTCGGGAGGTCGCGGCTACACCTTC.